This T cell receptor beta chain came from a study of metastatic and nonmetastatic thyroid tumors. This clone was counted ten times or more. Using MiXCR, TCRdb re-called clones from the PCR reads. The sample lists around 24,000 clones; around 21% were seen once. The CDR3 loop spans 12 amino acids. The V end lost 3 bases, the J end lost 5 bases, and 8 bases lay between the germline ends. CDR1 SGHDT and CDR2 YYEEEE come from the germline V gene. There were no patients who had received any treatment before thyroid surgery. This sequence was found in a male donor with papillary thyroid cancer or a benign thyroid nodule (not recorded which). Some clones in this sample may be carry-over from other donors' samples. V usage is TRBV5-6 and J usage is TRBJ1-1; a weak D match, TRBD1 (5 bases). Sequencing used blood. The CDR3 nucleotides are TGTGCCAGCAGCTGGGGGGTGACTGAAGCTTTCTTT. Residues: CASSWGVTEAFF.